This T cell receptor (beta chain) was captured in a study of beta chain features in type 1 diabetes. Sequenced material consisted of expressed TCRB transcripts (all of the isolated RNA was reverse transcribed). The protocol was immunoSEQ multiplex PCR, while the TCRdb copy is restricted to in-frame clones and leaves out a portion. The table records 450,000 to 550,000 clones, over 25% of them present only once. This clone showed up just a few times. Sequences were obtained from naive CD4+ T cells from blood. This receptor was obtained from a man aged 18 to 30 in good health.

DNA for the CDR3: TGCAGCGTTGACTCTGGCTACACCTTC. As protein: CSVDSGYTF. V and J are TRBV29-1 and TRBJ1-2; no firm D call. Germline V gives CDR1 SQVTM, CDR2 ANQGSEA. The CDR3 spans 9 residues. Trimming left V 3 bases short and J 7 bases short, with 3 bases between.